The clone carrying this T cell receptor beta chain occurred once. Its cognate antigen is unknown. Specified time point: baseline pretreatment blood. The treatment here: 15 Gy SBRT to primary tumor, nephrectomy 4 weeks later. Serial blood draws occurred at baseline and 2 and 4 weeks post-SBRT. Produced via immunoSEQ multiplex PCR; TCRdb's table is partial and in-frame only. The sample shows tens of thousands of clones, about 79% of them seen only once. This sample stems from a study of radiation and T cells in renal cell carcinoma. About the study: Nephrectomy followed 15 Gy stereotactic body radiation by 4 weeks. Points from the study as a whole: Pretreatment tumor biopsies were lacking, so baseline clonotypes are unknown.

With 0 bases removed from V and 2 bases from J, the gap between germline ends came to 17 bases. Looked up from germline, CDR1 is GTSNPN and CDR2 is SVGIG (reference sequence). The CDR3 covers 16 residues. The sequence came from a man in his fifties or sixties with renal cell carcinoma. This chain links TRBV30 with TRBJ2-7; tentatively, D is TRBD2 (5 bases). The sequenced sample was blood, obtained from a patient whose treatment included radiotherapy and nephrectomy. The chain's CDR3 is CAWSVRRAPLPYEQYF. The CDR3 region has the DNA TGTGCCTGGAGTGTTAGGCGGGCCCCTCTCCCCTACGAGCAGTACTTC. Full variable domain (remainder filled in from reference TRBV30 and TRBJ2-7): SQTIHQWPATLVQPVGSPLSLECTVEGTSNPNLYWYRQAAGRGLQLLFYSVGIGQISSEVPQNLSASRPQDRQFILSSKKLLLSDSGFYLCAWSVRRAPLPYEQYFGPGTRLTVT.